The T cell receptor (beta chain) under discussion was sequenced for a study of blood T cell repertoires in COVID-19 (dated by TCRdb to the early 2020s). Regarding the study in general: The collaborator samples originated in the United States, Italy and Spain and spanned the acute and convalescent phases of COVID-19. The repertoires were released in a freely available public database meant as a resource for research on the immune response to SARS-CoV-2. Deeply sampled blood TCRbeta repertoires from subjects exposed to, actively infected with, or recovered from COVID-19 were included in the dataset. The material from the prospective study consisted of cDNA or gDNA derived from T cells, B-cell-depleted T cells, or PBMCs. HLA class I and class II types, where available, came from metadata supplied by the sample provider rather than from assay-based typing. The samples were drawn from the first 160 participants of the ongoing ImmuneRACE study and from some 1,300 subjects provided by 6 global collaborators. Sample metadata almost always included a de-identified subject ID, COVID-19 status, age in years and sex.

Study-level results and caveats: Clinical and demographic metadata were provided uncurated, with the amount varying by source and participant.

TCRbeta CDR3 regions were amplified from genomic DNA using the immunoSEQ Assay, a bias-controlled multiplex PCR. In the source study's methods: Nucleated cell counts per sample were estimated from amplification of reference gene primers within the assay. To quantify the absolute abundance of each unique TCRbeta CDR3 rearrangement, sequence reads were collapsed and filtered. For each sample, productive Simpson clonality was calculated by taking the square root of Simpson's diversity index across productive rearrangements. TCRdb's version of the immuneACCESS table is confined to in-frame rearrangements and falls short of the full clone set. An unresolved V gene accounts for under half of the shortfall where checked; the remainder is of unknown origin. V, J and clone size reflect that table, while D and trimming were determined from the DNA. The sample table holds under 300,000 clones, of which 90% were seen once. Approximately 3.3% of the sample comes from the top ten.

Collaborating institutions collected whole blood in K2EDTA tubes following their own protocols. Collaborator samples were shipped for TCRbeta analysis as frozen whole blood, isolated PBMCs, or DNA extracted from either sample type. From the cysteine through the phenylalanine, the CDR3 covers 13 amino acids. Left in the record is the CDR3 DNA by itself, 39 bases read in frame from the first base. V is cut back by 5 bases and J by 5 bases, with 4 bases in the junction unmatched. The germline V gene (reference sequence) gives CDR1 as LNHDA and CDR2 as SQIVND. Concerning this clone itself: Its antigen remains undetermined. Per-base qualities were not stored, and no clone one base away is much larger.

Sequencing was carried out using peripheral blood. The chain employs TRBV19 and TRBJ1-2, and 8 junction bases match TRBD1. This clonotype was sampled from a woman aged 40 to 49 with acute or convalescent COVID-19. The DNA is TGTGCCAGTAGTCTACGGACAGGGTATGGCTACACCTTC. Its amino acids are CASSLRTGYGYTF.